The source of this TCR beta chain is a study of blood T cell repertoires in COVID-19. Across the study: COVID-19 samples collected from the United States, Italy and Spain covered acute and convalescent phases. T cells, B-cell-depleted T cells, or PBMCs supplied cDNA or gDNA.

Some clones are missing from TCRdb's copy, which holds only in-frame ones; the method was immunoSEQ multiplex PCR. The repertoire consists of 160,000 or so clones, with 90% occurring once and the leading ten covering roughly a sixth. V was cut by 4 bases and J by 0 bases, with 13 bases left in between. CDR1 and CDR2 from the germline V gene are SGHRS and YFSETQ. The CDR3 contains 15 residues. The genes are TRBV5-1 and TRBJ1-1; D is perhaps TRBD1 (5 bases). Specimen: peripheral blood. The receptor comes from a man aged 55 to 70 with active or convalescent COVID-19. The CDR3 DNA is TGCGCCAGCAGCGTCCGACAGTCCATGAACACTGAAGCTTTCTTT. The encoded protein is CASSVRQSMNTEAFF.